This entry is about one TCR beta chain. Its specificity is not known. Rectal tissue came from one to two pinch biopsies taken at colonoscopy. Profiled with immunoSEQ multiplex PCR; TCRdb holds only in-frame clones, not every one. The repertoire consists of under 50,000 clones, with roughly 79% occurring once and the leading ten covering about 4%. The data belong to a study of pediatric ulcerative colitis. Findings and caveats of the study: Rectal pinch biopsies may include blood-derived T cells.

This receptor was taken from a girl between 10 and 17 years old with moderate ulcerative colitis. Input material: gut tissue.

CDR3 nucleotide sequence: TGCAGCGTTGAAGCGGGGTTCGAGACCCAGTACTTC. Encoded protein: CSVEAGFETQYF. This sequence joins TRBV29-1 and TRBJ2-5; possible D gene TRBD2, 5 bases. CDR3 length: 12 residues. Germline V gene lookup returns CDR1 SQVTM and CDR2 ANQGSEA. V dropped 1 base and J dropped 5 bases, with 8 bases sitting between them. Looking up the rest from reference TRBV29-1 and TRBJ2-5 gives the full variable domain: SAVISQKPSRDICQRGTSLTIQCQVDSQVTMMFWYRQQPGQSLTLIATANQGSEATYESGFVIDKFPISRPNLTFSTLTVSNMSPEDSSIYLCSVEAGFETQYFGPGTRLLVL.